The 14 T cell receptor beta chains given below trace back to one sample, sequenced in a study of shared clonotypes between healthy human individuals. The protocol was immunoSEQ multiplex PCR, while the TCRdb copy is restricted to in-frame clones and leaves out a portion. The sample yields around 700,000 clones, less than 80% seen once. Sequencing input: memory CD4+ T cells sorted from blood. As for subset: CD45RA-negative fraction. Receptors were obtained from a woman aged 25-40 years in good health.

This chain connects TRBV4-1 to TRBJ2-7; D unresolved. Trimming left V 0 bases short and J 6 bases short, with 18 bases between. This CDR3 spans 16 amino acids. Germline-derived CDR1 and CDR2 are MGHRA and YSYEKL. The CDR3 DNA follows: TGCGCCAGCAGCCAAGATCCCGGGCCTTCCATCCGCGAGCAGTACTTC. It codes for CASSQDPGPSIREQYF.

The chain recombines TRBV18 with TRBJ2-3; TRBD2 matches 7 bases. CDR1 is KGHSH and CDR2 is LQKENI in the germline V gene. The CDR3 has 13 amino acids. The trim removed 6 bases at V and 6 bases at J, leaving 6 bases unmatched. The CDR3 nucleotides read TGTGCCAGCTCCCCTGGACTAGGCGATACGCAGTATTTT. Translating gives CASSPGLGDTQYF. Looking up the rest from reference TRBV18 and TRBJ2-3 gives the full variable domain: NAGVMQNPRHLVRRRGQEARLRCSPMKGHSHVYWYRQLPEEGLKFMVYLQKENIIDESGMPKERFSAEFPKEGPSILRIQQVVRGDSAAYFCASSPGLGDTQYFGPGTRLTVL.

The chain has TRBV7-2 and TRBJ2-7, with D maybe TRBD1 (6 bases). V was pared by 1 base and J by 3 bases, with 10 bases between. The CDR3 has 14 residues. The germline V gene encodes CDR1 SGHTA and CDR2 FQGNSA. CDR3 DNA sequence: TGTGCCAGCAGCTTAGGTTACAGGGACTACGAGCAGTACTTC. Its protein product is CASSLGYRDYEQYF.

This clone was observed a handful of times. This chain links TRBV5-1 with TRBJ1-2, with D unresolved. The V and J ends lost 4 bases and 1 base respectively, with 8 bases between them. Per germline, CDR1 SGHRS and CDR2 YFSETQ. The CDR3 runs 13 residues. The CDR3 region has the DNA TGCGCCAGCAGCCCGAGACTTAACTATGGCTACACCTTC. Protein sequence: CASSPRLNYGYTF.

The chain joins TRBV28 to TRBJ2-7; no clear D gene. V lost 5 bases and J lost 3, with 8 bases in between. Per germline, CDR1 MDHEN and CDR2 SYDVKM. CDR3 length: 12 amino acids. The CDR3 DNA is TGTGCCAGCAGTCTTGACAACTACGAGCAGTACTTC. Translated, it gives CASSLDNYEQYF.

The chain has TRBV10-3 and TRBJ2-3; D is possibly TRBD1 or TRBD2 (5 bases each). From germline, CDR1 is ENHRY and CDR2 SYGVKD. This CDR3 spans 16 amino acids. Trimming pared 3 bases from V and 2 bases from J, leaving 15 bases between. The DNA for the CDR3 is TGTGCCATCAGTGAACCGGGGCTAGCCCCCACAGATACGCAGTATTTT. It codes for CAISEPGLAPTDTQYF.

The chain couples TRBV27 to TRBJ1-2; D remains unclear. The V gene's germline CDR1 is MNHEY and CDR2 SMNVEV (reference sequence). CDR3 size: 14 residues. The germline V and J ends were trimmed by 7 bases and 2 bases, with 14 bases remaining between them. The CDR3 sequence is CASTFRGGNYGYTF. The CDR3 DNA follows: TGTGCCAGCACCTTCCGGGGAGGGAACTATGGCTACACCTTC.

This clone occurred a few times. The chain combines TRBV28 with TRBJ1-2, with a possible D match to TRBD1 (6 bases). The germline V and J ends were trimmed by 11 bases and 1 base, with 11 bases remaining between them. Germline CDR1 is MDHEN and CDR2 is SYDVKM. This CDR3 contains 12 residues. The CDR3 DNA sequence: TGTGCCGTAGGACAGATTAACTATGGCTACACCTTC. Protein sequence: CAVGQINYGYTF.

The CDR3 region has the DNA TGTGCCAGCAGTGAACAGCTAAATGAAAAACTGTTTTTT. Encoded protein: CASSEQLNEKLFF. The genes are TRBV2 and TRBJ1-4; unclear D gene. CDR3 size: 13 residues. Per germline, CDR1 SNHLY and CDR2 FYNNEI. Between the trimmed V and J ends, which lost 2 bases and 5 bases, there was a span of 6 bases.

On this clone itself: One end of the junction is discordant with germline, which a read error may explain. V gene TRBV5-1 combines with J gene TRBJ2-7; 7 positions match TRBD2. CDR1 and CDR2 from the germline V gene are SGHRS and YFSETQ. CDR3 length: 15 amino acids. CDR3 protein: CASSLDWQRGYEQYF. CDR3 coding DNA: TGCGCCAGCAGTTTGGATTGGCAGCGGGGTTACGAGCAGTACTTC.

This clone was observed once. This chain links TRBV7-9 with TRBJ2-1, with 8 bases aligning to TRBD2. The ends lost 5 bases at V and 3 bases at J; junction bases unmatched: 12. The germline V gene has CDR1 SEHNR and CDR2 FQNEAQ (reference sequence). There are 17 residues in the CDR3. The CDR3 region has the DNA TGTGCCAGCAGCAACGCCTGGACTAGCAGGGTCTACAATGAGCAGTTCTTC. Residues: CASSNAWTSRVYNEQFF.

The CDR3 sequence is CASSWRMSSYNEQFF. The DNA for the CDR3 is TGCGCCAGCAGCTGGCGGATGAGCTCCTACAATGAGCAGTTCTTC. This chain joins TRBV5-1 and TRBJ2-1; D not resolved. V lost 3 bases to trimming and J lost 0 bases, with 10 bases between them. There are 15 residues in the CDR3. Germline V gene sequence: CDR1 SGHRS, CDR2 YFSETQ.

This clone was found many times. The chain combines TRBV4-1 with TRBJ1-4; D is perhaps TRBD1 (5 bases). CDR3 length: 15 amino acids. Per germline, CDR1 MGHRA and CDR2 YSYEKL. V was clipped by 1 base and J by 4 bases, with 10 bases between them. The CDR3 coding sequence is TGCGCCAGCAGCCAAGGGACACCGAATAATGAAAAACTGTTTTTT. Translation: CASSQGTPNNEKLFF.

The chain employs TRBV5-1 and TRBJ2-1; TRBD2 aligns across 8 bases. The CDR3 is 15 residues long. V shed 0 bases and J 5 bases; nucleotides not matched to a gene: 4. The germline V gene has CDR1 SGHRS and CDR2 YFSETQ. Written as DNA, the CDR3 is TGCGCCAGCAGCTTGGTTACTAGCGGACACAATGAGCAGTTCTTC. Protein: CASSLVTSGHNEQFF.